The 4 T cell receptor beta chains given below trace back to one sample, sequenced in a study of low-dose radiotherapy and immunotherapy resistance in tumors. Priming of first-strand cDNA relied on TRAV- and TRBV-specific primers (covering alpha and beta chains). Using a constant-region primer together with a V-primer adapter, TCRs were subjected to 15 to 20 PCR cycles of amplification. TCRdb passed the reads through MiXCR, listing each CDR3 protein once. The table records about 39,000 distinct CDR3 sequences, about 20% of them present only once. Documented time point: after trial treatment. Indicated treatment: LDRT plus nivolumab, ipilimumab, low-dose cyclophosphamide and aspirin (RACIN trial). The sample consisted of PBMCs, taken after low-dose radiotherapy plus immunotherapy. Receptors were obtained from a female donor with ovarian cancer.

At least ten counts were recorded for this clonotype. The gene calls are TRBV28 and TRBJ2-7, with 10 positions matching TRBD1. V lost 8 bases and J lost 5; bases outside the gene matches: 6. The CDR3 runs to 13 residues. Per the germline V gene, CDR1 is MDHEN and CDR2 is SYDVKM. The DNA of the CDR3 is TGTGCCAGCTCCGGGACAGGGGACGACGAGCAGTACTTC. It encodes CASSGTGDDEQYF.

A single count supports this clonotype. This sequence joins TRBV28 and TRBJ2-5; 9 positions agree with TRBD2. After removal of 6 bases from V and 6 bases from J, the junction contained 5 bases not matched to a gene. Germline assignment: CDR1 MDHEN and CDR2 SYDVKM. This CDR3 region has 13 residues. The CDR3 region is CASSLSGRQTQYF. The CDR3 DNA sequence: TGTGCCAGCAGCTTAAGCGGGAGGCAGACCCAGTACTTC.

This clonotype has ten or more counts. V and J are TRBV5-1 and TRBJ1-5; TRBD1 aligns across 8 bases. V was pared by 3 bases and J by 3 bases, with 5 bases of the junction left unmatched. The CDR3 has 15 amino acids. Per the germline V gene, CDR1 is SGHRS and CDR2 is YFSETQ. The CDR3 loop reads CASSSTGEANQPQHF. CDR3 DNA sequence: TGCGCCAGCAGCTCGACAGGGGAGGCCAATCAGCCCCAGCATTTT.

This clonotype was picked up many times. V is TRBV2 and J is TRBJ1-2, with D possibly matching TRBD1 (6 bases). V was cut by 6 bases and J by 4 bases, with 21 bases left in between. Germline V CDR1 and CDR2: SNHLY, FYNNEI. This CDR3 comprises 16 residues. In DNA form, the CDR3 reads TGTGCCAGCAGCCATTGGGTCAGGGGTGAAAGCTATGGCTACACCTTC. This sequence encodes CASSHWVRGESYGYTF.